The text below deals with one T cell receptor beta chain. Method: immunoSEQ multiplex PCR; TCRdb's copy keeps in-frame clones and lacks some. Of 80,000 or so clones in the sample, about 85% were seen once. The data are from a study of OX40 agonist ivuxolimab in advanced cancers. Study overall: The patients received agonistic anti-OX40 (CD134) antibody ivuxolimab. Three partial responders included one hepatocellular carcinoma patient and two cutaneous melanoma patients.

The source material was CD4+ or CD8+ T cells sorted from blood, sampled in a trial of the OX40 agonist ivuxolimab. The TCR comes from an adult with an advanced solid tumor such as melanoma, head and neck, liver or kidney cancer.

The CDR3 loop reads CASSLIGDRSNSPLHF. For the CDR3, the DNA is TGCGCCAGCAGCTTAATTGGGGACAGGTCCAATTCACCCCTCCACTTT. The V call is TRBV5-1, the J call TRBJ1-6, with 8 bases fitting TRBD1. The germline V gene encodes CDR1 SGHRS and CDR2 YFSETQ. The CDR3 spans 16 residues. Losses at the gene ends were 2 bases for V and 7 bases for J; bases not matched to a gene: 8.